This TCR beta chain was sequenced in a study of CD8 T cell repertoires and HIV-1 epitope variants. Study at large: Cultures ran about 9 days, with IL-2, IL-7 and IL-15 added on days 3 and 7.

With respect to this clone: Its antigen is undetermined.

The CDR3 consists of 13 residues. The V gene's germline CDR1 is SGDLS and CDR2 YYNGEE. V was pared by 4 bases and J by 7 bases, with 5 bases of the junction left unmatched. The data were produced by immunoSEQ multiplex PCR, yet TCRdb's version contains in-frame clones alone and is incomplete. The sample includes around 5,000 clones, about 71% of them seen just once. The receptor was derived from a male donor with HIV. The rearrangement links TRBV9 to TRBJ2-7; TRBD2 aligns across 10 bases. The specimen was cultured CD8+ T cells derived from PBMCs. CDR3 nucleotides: TGTGCCAGCAGCCCTAGCGGGAGTATTGAGCAGTACTTC. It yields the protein CASSPSGSIEQYF.